Each of the 29 T cell receptor beta chains below was sequenced from the same sample in a study of CD4 T cells in relation to SARS-CoV-2 and coronaviruses. The method was immunoSEQ multiplex PCR; TCRdb's version includes in-frame clones alone and lacks a portion of them. Of under 45,000 clones listed, about four fifths are singletons. No antigen has been identified for these receptors. The sample taken for sequencing was naive CD4+ T cells from PBMCs, cultured in vitro. As for subset: naive CD4+ T cells isolated by negative enrichment. The source of these receptors is an adult with COVID-19.

The chain is built from TRBV9 and TRBJ2-2, with 9 bases aligning to TRBD2. CDR1 SGDLS and CDR2 YYNGEE come from the germline V gene. CDR3 length: 15 residues. The J segment lost 8 bases and the V segment lost 3 bases, leaving 8 bases of the junction unmatched. CDR3 nucleotides: TGTGCCAGCAGCGGTCTAGCGGGAAAGTCTGGGGAGCTGTTTTTT. The encoded protein is CASSGLAGKSGELFF.

J is TRBJ1-4 and V is TRBV30, with D unresolved. Germline-derived CDR1 and CDR2 are GTSNPN and SVGIG (reference sequence). This CDR3 spans 14 amino acids. Trimming stripped 0 bases from V and 3 bases from J, with 8 bases between. The CDR3: CAWSVLRSNEKLFF. The CDR3 nucleotides read TGTGCCTGGAGTGTACTCAGATCTAATGAAAAACTGTTTTTT.

J is TRBJ2-1 and V is TRBV5-1; tentatively, D is TRBD1 (6 bases). The CDR3 runs to 14 residues. The V gene's germline CDR1 is SGHRS and CDR2 YFSETQ. V dropped 1 base and J dropped 5 bases, with 10 bases sitting between them. This CDR3 reads CASSLFRQDNEQFF. The CDR3 nucleotides read TGCGCCAGCAGCTTGTTTAGACAGGACAATGAGCAGTTCTTC. The whole variable domain, remainder taken from reference TRBV5-1 and TRBJ2-1, is KAGVTQTPRYLIKTRGQQVTLSCSPISGHRSVSWYQQTPGQGLQFLFEYFSETQRNKGNFPGRFSGRQFSNSRSEMNVSTLELGDSALYLCASSLFRQDNEQFFGPGTRLTVL.

J is TRBJ2-3 and V is TRBV5-1, with a weak D call TRBD2 (6 bases). The CDR3 contains 14 residues. The germline V and J ends were trimmed by 5 bases and 1 base, with 11 bases remaining between them. CDR1 and CDR2 from the germline V gene are SGHRS and YFSETQ. For the CDR3, the DNA is TGCGCCAGCAGGGAGGGGTGGGGCACAGATACGCAGTATTTT. Translated, it gives CASREGWGTDTQYF.

The V and J genes are TRBV30 and TRBJ1-2; possible D gene TRBD1, 5 bases. Germline lookup yields CDR1 GTSNPN and CDR2 SVGIG (reference sequence). V shed 6 bases and J shed 3 bases, with 14 bases lying between them. CDR3 size: 13 residues. Written as DNA, the CDR3 is TGTGCCTGCCCGGACACCGATGACTATGGCTACACCTTC. It is translated as CACPDTDDYGYTF.

V gene TRBV7-8 combines with J gene TRBJ2-1; TRBD2 matches 8 bases. CDR1 and CDR2 from the germline V gene are SGHVS and FQNEAQ. V gave up 5 bases and J gave up 4 bases; unmatched junction bases: 4. This CDR3 has 14 amino acids. Here the CDR3 DNA reads TGTGCCAGCAGCACTCGGGAGGGATACAATGAGCAGTTCTTC. It translates to CASSTREGYNEQFF.

This clone occurred once. The V call is TRBV27, the J call TRBJ2-5, with 13 bases fitting TRBD2. The germline V gene encodes CDR1 MNHEY and CDR2 SMNVEV (reference sequence). The ends lost 7 bases at V and 4 bases at J; junction bases unmatched: 6. The CDR3 has 15 residues. The CDR3 sequence is CASNPTSGRIETQYF. CDR3 sequence (DNA): TGTGCCAGCAACCCGACTAGCGGGAGGATAGAGACCCAGTACTTC.

This clone was seen only once. This chain links TRBV5-6 with TRBJ1-5; tentatively, D is TRBD1 (5 bases). V lost 6 bases, J lost 4 bases, and 14 bases lay in between. The CDR3 has 14 residues. The germline CDR1 and CDR2 sequences are SGHDT and YYEEEE. CDR3 sequence reads: CASTNGASNQPQHF. The DNA for the CDR3 is TGTGCCAGCACAAACGGGGCCTCAAATCAGCCCCAGCATTTT.

The chain combines TRBV1 with TRBJ2-1; the table's TRBD2 call for D was not verified on the DNA. TRBV1 is a listed pseudogene. This CDR3 region has 19 residues. In DNA, the CDR3 is TGCACCAGCAGCCCTGGGACTAGCGGGAATTTTACCTCCTACAATGAGCAGTTCTTC. Its protein product is CTSSPGTSGNFTSYNEQFF.

The V call is TRBV7-6, the J call TRBJ2-7; TRBD1 matches at 11 bases. After removal of 0 bases from V and 4 bases from J, the junction contained 8 bases not matched to a gene. The germline V gene encodes CDR1 SGHVS and CDR2 FNYEAQ. The CDR3 has 17 residues. The CDR3 here is CASSLAPGQGAWYEQYF. CDR3 sequence (DNA): TGTGCCAGCAGCTTAGCCCCAGGACAGGGGGCTTGGTACGAGCAGTACTTC.

The chain recombines TRBV29-1 with TRBJ2-7; 8 bases align to TRBD1. Germline V gene data show CDR1 as SQVTM and CDR2 as ANQGSEA. V dropped 7 bases and J dropped 0; count of bases not matched to a gene: 8. CDR3 size: 14 residues. CDR3 bases: TGCAGCGCCCTGACAGGGGTGAGCTCCTACGAGCAGTACTTC. Protein sequence: CSALTGVSSYEQYF.

J is TRBJ2-7 and V is TRBV7-9; D tentatively reads TRBD1 or TRBD2 (5 bases each). The CDR3 sequence is 17 residues long. V shed 1 base and J shed 6 bases, with 22 bases lying between them. Looked up from germline, CDR1 is SEHNR and CDR2 is FQNEAQ (reference sequence). The CDR3 DNA sequence: TGTGCCAGCAGCTTAGTTTCGGGGTGGGGCGATCCCACCGAGCAGTACTTC. Its protein product is CASSLVSGWGDPTEQYF.

V usage is TRBV7-9 and J usage is TRBJ2-5, with 14 bases aligning to TRBD2. V gave up 4 bases and J gave up 5 bases; unmatched junction bases: 9. Germline lookup yields CDR1 SEHNR and CDR2 FQNEAQ (reference sequence). The length of the CDR3 is 17 residues. The CDR3 DNA reads as TGTGCCAGCAGCTCCTCACCGGGACTAGCGGGAGTTGAGACCCAGTACTTC. It yields the protein CASSSSPGLAGVETQYF. The full variable domain, completed using reference TRBV7-9 and TRBJ2-5, is DTGVSQNPRHKITKRGQNVTFRCDPISEHNRLYWYRQTLGQGPEFLTYFQNEAQLEKSRLLSDRFSAERPKGSFSTLEIQRTEQGDSAMYLCASSSSPGLAGVETQYFGPGTRLLVL.

The rearrangement joins TRBV7-6 to TRBJ2-1; no firm D call. The V gene lost 5 bases and the J gene lost 2 bases, with 16 bases spanning the gap. Germline loops: CDR1 SGHVS, CDR2 FNYEAQ. The CDR3 totals 16 residues. The chain's CDR3 is CASSPTTGRTYNEQFF. The CDR3 DNA reads as TGTGCCAGCAGCCCCACCACCGGACGTACCTACAATGAGCAGTTCTTC.

In this sample, this clone turned up once. The rearrangement joins TRBV9 to TRBJ2-1; the D gene could be TRBD1 or TRBD2 (7 bases each). CDR1 is SGDLS, CDR2 YYNGEE, per germline. The V end lost 4 bases, the J end lost 0 bases, and 14 bases lay between the germline ends. The CDR3 is 16 amino acids. The CDR3 spells CASSPRGDSSYNEQFF. CDR3 sequence (DNA): TGTGCCAGCAGCCCCCGGGGGGACAGCTCCTACAATGAGCAGTTCTTC.

This clone was seen just once. This chain joins TRBV11-2 and TRBJ2-1; TRBD1 is a possible D gene (6 bases). CDR1 is SGHAT and CDR2 is FQNNGV in the germline V gene. This CDR3 has 16 amino acids. V shed 4 bases and J shed 7 bases, with 20 bases lying between them. The CDR3 protein is CASSSGANYYGNEQFF. CDR3 in DNA: TGTGCCAGCAGCTCAGGGGCCAACTACTATGGGAATGAGCAGTTCTTC.

J is TRBJ1-5 and V is TRBV15; TRBD1 aligns across 8 bases. Germline V gene data show CDR1 as LNHNV and CDR2 as YYDKDF (reference sequence). Trimming cost V 3 bases and J 2 bases; bases outside gene matches: 6. The CDR3 consists of 16 residues. This chain's CDR3 is CATSSIQGGGNQPQHF. In DNA form, the CDR3 reads TGTGCCACCAGCAGTATACAGGGGGGAGGCAATCAGCCCCAGCATTTT.

The chain is built from TRBV6-2 or TRBV6-3 and TRBJ2-5, with D possibly TRBD2 on 5 matching bases. CDR3 length: 13 amino acids. Germline V gene lookup returns CDR1 MNHEY and CDR2 SVGEGT. V was trimmed by 6 bases and J by 4 bases, leaving 12 bases between them. The CDR3 DNA sequence: TGTGCCAGCAGCCCGGAGGTGGTAGAGACCCAGTACTTC. It codes for CASSPEVVETQYF.

CDR3 nucleotide sequence: TGTGCCAGCACCCCCTACGAGCAGTACTTC. Protein product: CASTPYEQYF. The rearrangement uses TRBV7-3 and TRBJ2-7; D is unclear. In germline, CDR1 is SGHTA, CDR2 FQGTGA. CDR3 length: 10 amino acids. V lost 7 bases and J lost 2, with 3 bases in between.

This clone has only one observation. J is TRBJ1-3 and V is TRBV7-9; no clear D. With 1 base removed from V and 0 bases from J, the gap between germline ends came to 7 bases. The germline gives CDR1 SEHNR, CDR2 FQNEAQ (reference sequence). The CDR3 is 15 amino acids. The CDR3, as DNA: TGTGCCAGCAGCTTAGGCACAAGCTCTGGAAACACCATATATTTT. This translates into CASSLGTSSGNTIYF. The full variable domain, in which reference TRBV7-9 and TRBJ1-3 provide the parts outside the CDR3, is DTGVSQNPRHKITKRGQNVTFRCDPISEHNRLYWYRQTLGQGPEFLTYFQNEAQLEKSRLLSDRFSAERPKGSFSTLEIQRTEQGDSAMYLCASSLGTSSGNTIYFGEGSWLTVV.

The chain is built from TRBV6-4 and TRBJ2-1, with TRBD2 identical over 9 bases. From germline, CDR1 is MRHNA and CDR2 SNTAGT. The CDR3 runs 15 residues. J was trimmed by 6 bases and V by 5 bases; bases with no gene match: 8. The CDR3 spells CASSPGTSFVNEQFF. CDR3 DNA sequence: TGTGCCAGCAGTCCCGGGACTAGCTTCGTCAATGAGCAGTTCTTC.

The rearrangement joins TRBV3-1 (or the pseudogene TRBV3-2) to TRBJ1-6; TRBD1 might be the D (5 bases). The CDR3 sequence is 12 residues long. V was shortened by 4 bases and J by 8 bases, with 6 bases between the two germline ends. Germline CDR1 reads LGHDT; CDR2 reads YNNKEL (reference sequence). CDR3 sequence: CASSRGDSPLHF. The CDR3 DNA follows: TGTGCCAGCAGCCGGGGCGATTCACCCCTCCACTTT.

V is TRBV7-2 and J is TRBJ1-2; D is unresolved. Germline-derived CDR1 and CDR2 are SGHTA and FQGNSA. The CDR3 is made up of 11 amino acids. Trimming pared 2 bases from V and 4 bases from J, leaving 2 bases between. The CDR3 region is CASSLSYGYTF. The CDR3 bases are TGTGCCAGCAGCTTAAGCTATGGCTACACCTTC.

The genes are TRBV5-1 and TRBJ2-3; 8 bases line up with TRBD2. Germline V lookup: CDR1 SGHRS, CDR2 YFSETQ. After removal of 9 bases from V and 2 bases from J, the junction contained 5 bases not matched to a gene. The CDR3 runs 13 residues. The CDR3 coding sequence is TGCGCCACCTCACTAGCGGACACAGATACGCAGTATTTT. This sequence encodes CATSLADTDTQYF.

The chain joins TRBV27 to TRBJ2-1, with 12 nucleotides matching TRBD2. The CDR3 length is 15 residues. J lost 5 bases, V lost 6 bases, and 5 bases had no gene match. The germline gives CDR1 MNHEY, CDR2 SMNVEV (reference sequence). The chain's CDR3 is CASSKRTSGDNEQFF. Written as DNA, the CDR3 is TGTGCCAGCAGCAAACGGACTAGCGGGGACAATGAGCAGTTCTTC.

The rearrangement joins TRBV5-1 to TRBJ2-6; possible D gene TRBD1, 5 bases. The V end lost 2 bases, the J end lost 1 base, and 16 bases lay between the germline ends. CDR3 size: 18 residues. The V gene's germline CDR1 is SGHRS and CDR2 YFSETQ. This CDR3 reads CASSFQGQIPSGANVLTF. CDR3 bases: TGCGCCAGCAGCTTTCAGGGCCAGATTCCTTCTGGGGCCAACGTCCTGACTTTC.

The J gene is TRBJ2-2, the V gene TRBV27, with TRBD2 as a possible D gene (6 bases). The CDR3 sequence is 15 residues long. V was cut by 0 bases and J by 3 bases, with 8 bases left in between. Germline CDR1 reads MNHEY; CDR2 reads SMNVEV (reference sequence). The CDR3 bases are TGTGCCAGCAGTTTATCTACTAGCCACACCGGGGAGCTGTTTTTT. It codes for CASSLSTSHTGELFF.

This rearrangement joins TRBV27 to TRBJ2-7; 7 bases line up with TRBD1. Germline V lookup: CDR1 MNHEY, CDR2 SMNVEV (reference sequence). The V segment lost 3 bases and the J segment 2 bases; nucleotides outside the gene matches: 4. This CDR3 is built from 14 residues. The CDR3 loop reads CASSFNRGPYEQYF. The DNA of the CDR3 is TGTGCCAGCAGTTTTAACAGGGGCCCCTACGAGCAGTACTTC.

This clone was detected only a few times. The gene calls are TRBV6-4 and TRBJ2-2; D gene unclear. The CDR3 loop spans 13 amino acids. V dropped 2 bases and J dropped 0 bases, with 1 base sitting between them. Germline loops: CDR1 MRHNA, CDR2 SNTAGT. CDR3 coding DNA: TGTGCCAGCAGTGACACGAACACCGGGGAGCTGTTTTTT. It yields the protein CASSDTNTGELFF.